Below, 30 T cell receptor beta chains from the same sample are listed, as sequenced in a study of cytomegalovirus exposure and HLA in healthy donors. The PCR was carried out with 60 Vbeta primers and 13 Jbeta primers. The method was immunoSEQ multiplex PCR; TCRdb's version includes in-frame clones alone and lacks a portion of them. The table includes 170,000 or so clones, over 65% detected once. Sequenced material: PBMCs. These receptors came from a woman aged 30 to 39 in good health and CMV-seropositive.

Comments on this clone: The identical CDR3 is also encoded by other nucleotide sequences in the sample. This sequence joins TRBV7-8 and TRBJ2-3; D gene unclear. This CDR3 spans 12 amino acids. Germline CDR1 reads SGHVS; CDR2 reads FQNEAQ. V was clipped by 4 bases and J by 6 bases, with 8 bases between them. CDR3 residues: CASSSLGDTQYF. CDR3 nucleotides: TGTGCCAGCAGCTCCCTCGGGGATACGCAGTATTTT.

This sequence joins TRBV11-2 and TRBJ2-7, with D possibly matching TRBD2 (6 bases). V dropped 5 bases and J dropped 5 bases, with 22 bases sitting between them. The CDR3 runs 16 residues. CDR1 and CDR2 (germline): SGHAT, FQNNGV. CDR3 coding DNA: TGTGCCAGCAGCCTACTGGGAGTGGGAGGCAGGAACGAGCAGTACTTC. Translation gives CASSLLGVGGRNEQYF.

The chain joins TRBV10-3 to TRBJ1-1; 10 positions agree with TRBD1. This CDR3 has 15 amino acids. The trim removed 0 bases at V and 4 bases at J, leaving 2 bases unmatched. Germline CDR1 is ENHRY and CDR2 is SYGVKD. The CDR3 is CAISESWTGGTEAFF. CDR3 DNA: TGTGCCATCAGTGAGTCGTGGACAGGGGGCACTGAAGCTTTCTTT.

The CDR3 region has the DNA TGTGCCAGCAGCCAAGAGGTAGGCGGCTACGAGCAGTACTTC. Residues: CASSQEVGGYEQYF. V is TRBV14 and J is TRBJ2-7; D is uncertain. The V gene's germline CDR1 is SGHDN and CDR2 FVKESK. The CDR3 spans 14 residues. V lost 0 bases, J lost 3 bases, and 9 bases lay in between.

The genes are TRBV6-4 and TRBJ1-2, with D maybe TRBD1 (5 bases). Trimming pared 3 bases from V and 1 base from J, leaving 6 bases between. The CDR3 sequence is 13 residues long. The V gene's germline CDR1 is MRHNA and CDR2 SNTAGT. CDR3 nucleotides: TGTGCCAGCAGTGAGGGGGGTAACTATGGCTACACCTTC. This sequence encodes CASSEGGNYGYTF.

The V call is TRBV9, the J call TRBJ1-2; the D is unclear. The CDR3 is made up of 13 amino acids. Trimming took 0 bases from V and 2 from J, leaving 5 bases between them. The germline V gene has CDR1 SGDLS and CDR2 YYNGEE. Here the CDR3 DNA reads TGTGCCAGCAGCGTAGCTCTCAACTATGGCTACACCTTC. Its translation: CASSVALNYGYTF. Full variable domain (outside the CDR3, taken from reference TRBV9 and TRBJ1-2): DSGVTQTPKHLITATGQRVTLRCSPRSGDLSVYWYQQSLDQGLQFLIQYYNGEERAKGNILERFSAQQFPDLHSELNLSSLELGDSALYFCASSVALNYGYTFGSGTRLTVV.

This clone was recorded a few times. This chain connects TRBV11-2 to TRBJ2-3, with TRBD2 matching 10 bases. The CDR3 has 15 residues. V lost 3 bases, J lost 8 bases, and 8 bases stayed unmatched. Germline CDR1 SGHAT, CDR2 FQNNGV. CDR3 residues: CASSLSLAGGGTQYF. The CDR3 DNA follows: TGTGCCAGCAGCTTGAGCTTAGCGGGGGGAGGTACGCAGTATTTT.

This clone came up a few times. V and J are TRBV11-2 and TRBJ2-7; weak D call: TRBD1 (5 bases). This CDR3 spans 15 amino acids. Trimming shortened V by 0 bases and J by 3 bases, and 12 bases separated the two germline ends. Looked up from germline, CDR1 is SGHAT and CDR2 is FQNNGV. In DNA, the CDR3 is TGTGCCAGCAGCTTAGAAGGGGCCCTAGGCTACGAGCAGTACTTC. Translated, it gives CASSLEGALGYEQYF. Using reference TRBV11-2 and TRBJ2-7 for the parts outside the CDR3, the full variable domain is EAGVAQSPRYKIIEKRQSVAFWCNPISGHATLYWYQQILGQGPKLLIQFQNNGVVDDSQLPKDRFSAERLKGVDSTLKIQPAKLEDSAVYLCASSLEGALGYEQYFGPGTRLTVT.

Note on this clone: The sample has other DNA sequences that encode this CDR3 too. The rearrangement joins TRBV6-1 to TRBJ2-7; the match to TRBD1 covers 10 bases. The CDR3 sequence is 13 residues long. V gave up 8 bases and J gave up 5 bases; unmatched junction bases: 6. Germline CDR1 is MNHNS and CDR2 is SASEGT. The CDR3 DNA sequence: TGTGCCAGCGTAGGACAGGGGGTTGACGAGCAGTACTTC. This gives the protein CASVGQGVDEQYF.

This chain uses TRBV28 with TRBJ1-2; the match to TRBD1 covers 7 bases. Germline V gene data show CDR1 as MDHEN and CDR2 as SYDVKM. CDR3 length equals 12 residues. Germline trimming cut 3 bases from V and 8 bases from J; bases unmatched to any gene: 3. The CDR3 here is CASSLWTGGYTF. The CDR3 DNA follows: TGTGCCAGCAGTTTGTGGACAGGAGGCTACACCTTC.

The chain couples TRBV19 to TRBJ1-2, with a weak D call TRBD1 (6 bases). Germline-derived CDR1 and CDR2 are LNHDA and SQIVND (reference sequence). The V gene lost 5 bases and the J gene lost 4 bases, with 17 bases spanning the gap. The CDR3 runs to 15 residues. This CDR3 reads CASSLNRDRGYGYTF. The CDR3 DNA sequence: TGTGCCAGTAGTCTCAACAGGGATCGAGGCTATGGCTACACCTTC.

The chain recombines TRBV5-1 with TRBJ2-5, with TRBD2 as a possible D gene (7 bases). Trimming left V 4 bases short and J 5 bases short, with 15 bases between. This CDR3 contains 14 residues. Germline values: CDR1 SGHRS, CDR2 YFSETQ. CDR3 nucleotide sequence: TGCGCCAGCAGCCCAGGGGACTATTTGGAGACCCAGTACTTC. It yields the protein CASSPGDYLETQYF.

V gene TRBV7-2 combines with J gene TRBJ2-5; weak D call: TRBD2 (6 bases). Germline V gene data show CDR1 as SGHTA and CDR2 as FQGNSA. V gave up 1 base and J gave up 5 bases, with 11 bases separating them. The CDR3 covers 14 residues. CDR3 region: CASSLVRRAETQYF. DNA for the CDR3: TGTGCCAGCAGCTTAGTGCGGAGGGCGGAGACCCAGTACTTC.

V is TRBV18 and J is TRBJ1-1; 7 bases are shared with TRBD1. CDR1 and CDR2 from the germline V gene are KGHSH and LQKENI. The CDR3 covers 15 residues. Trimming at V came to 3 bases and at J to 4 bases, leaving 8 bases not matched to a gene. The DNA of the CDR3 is TGTGCCAGCTCACCCCAGGGACAGCTAAGCACTGAAGCTTTCTTT. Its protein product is CASSPQGQLSTEAFF.

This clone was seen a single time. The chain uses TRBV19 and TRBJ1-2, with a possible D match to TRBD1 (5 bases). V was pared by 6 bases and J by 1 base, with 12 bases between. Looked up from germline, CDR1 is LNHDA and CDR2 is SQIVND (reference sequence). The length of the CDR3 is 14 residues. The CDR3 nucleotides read TGTGCCAGTAGCCCCGACAGACTTAACTATGGCTACACCTTC. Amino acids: CASSPDRLNYGYTF. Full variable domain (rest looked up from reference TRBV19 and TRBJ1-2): DGGITQSPKYLFRKEGQNVTLSCEQNLNHDAMYWYRQDPGQGLRLIYYSQIVNDFQKGDIAEGYSVSREKKESFPLTVTSAQKNPTAFYLCASSPDRLNYGYTFGSGTRLTVV.

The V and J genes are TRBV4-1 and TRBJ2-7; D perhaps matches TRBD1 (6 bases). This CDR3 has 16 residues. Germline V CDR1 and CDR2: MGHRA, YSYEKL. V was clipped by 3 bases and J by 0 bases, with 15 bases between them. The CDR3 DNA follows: TGCGCCAGCAGCCACGACAGGTCGACAGACTCCTACGAGCAGTACTTC. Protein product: CASSHDRSTDSYEQYF.

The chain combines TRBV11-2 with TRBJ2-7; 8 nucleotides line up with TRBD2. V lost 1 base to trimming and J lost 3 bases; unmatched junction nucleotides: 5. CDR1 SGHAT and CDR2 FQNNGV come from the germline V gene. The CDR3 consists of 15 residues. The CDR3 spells CASSLVAGGVYEQYF. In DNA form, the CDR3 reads TGTGCCAGCAGCTTAGTTGCGGGAGGTGTCTACGAGCAGTACTTC.

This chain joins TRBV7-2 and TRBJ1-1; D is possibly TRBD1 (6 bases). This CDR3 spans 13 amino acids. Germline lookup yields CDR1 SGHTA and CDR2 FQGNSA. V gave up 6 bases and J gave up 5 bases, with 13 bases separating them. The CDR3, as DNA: TGTGCCAGCAGTTTTAGCCAGGGGACTGAAGCTTTCTTT. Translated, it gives CASSFSQGTEAFF.

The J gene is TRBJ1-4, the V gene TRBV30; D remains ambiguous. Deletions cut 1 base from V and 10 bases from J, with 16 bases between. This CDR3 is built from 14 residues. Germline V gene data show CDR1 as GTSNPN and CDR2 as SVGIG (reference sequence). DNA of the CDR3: TGTGCCTGGAGTGCTCGCGGGAGAGAAGGAAAACTGTTTTTT. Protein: CAWSARGREGKLFF.

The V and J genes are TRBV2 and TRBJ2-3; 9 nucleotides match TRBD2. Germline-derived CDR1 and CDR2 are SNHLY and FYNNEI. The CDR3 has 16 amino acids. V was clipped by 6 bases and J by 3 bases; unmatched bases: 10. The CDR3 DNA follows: TGTGCCAGCAGGGGGATAATAGCGGGAGTGACAGATACGCAGTATTTT. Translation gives CASRGIIAGVTDTQYF.

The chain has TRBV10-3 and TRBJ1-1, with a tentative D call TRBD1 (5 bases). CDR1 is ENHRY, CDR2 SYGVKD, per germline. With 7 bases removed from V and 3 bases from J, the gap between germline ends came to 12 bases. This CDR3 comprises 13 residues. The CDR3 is CAIKGFRDTEAFF. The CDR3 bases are TGTGCCATCAAGGGGTTTCGGGACACTGAAGCTTTCTTT.

The DNA of the CDR3 is TGCAGCGTTAGACGGGACAATTACGAGCAGTACTTC. It encodes CSVRRDNYEQYF. The gene calls are TRBV29-1 and TRBJ2-7, with D perhaps matching TRBD1 (6 bases). The V and J ends lost 5 bases and 4 bases respectively, with 12 bases between them. CDR1 and CDR2 from the germline V gene are SQVTM and ANQGSEA. The CDR3 covers 12 residues.

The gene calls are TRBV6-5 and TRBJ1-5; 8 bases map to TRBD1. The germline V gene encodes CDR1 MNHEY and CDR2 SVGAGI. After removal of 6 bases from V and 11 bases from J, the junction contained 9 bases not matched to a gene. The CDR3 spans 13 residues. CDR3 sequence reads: CASRGQVASAQHF. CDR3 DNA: TGTGCCAGCAGGGGACAGGTCGCTTCGGCCCAGCATTTT.

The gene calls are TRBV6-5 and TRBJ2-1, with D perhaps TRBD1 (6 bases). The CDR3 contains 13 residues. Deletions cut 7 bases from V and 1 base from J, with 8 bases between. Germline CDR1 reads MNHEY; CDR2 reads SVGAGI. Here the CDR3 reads CASTGQSYNEQFF. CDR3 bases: TGTGCCAGCACTGGACAGTCCTACAATGAGCAGTTCTTC.

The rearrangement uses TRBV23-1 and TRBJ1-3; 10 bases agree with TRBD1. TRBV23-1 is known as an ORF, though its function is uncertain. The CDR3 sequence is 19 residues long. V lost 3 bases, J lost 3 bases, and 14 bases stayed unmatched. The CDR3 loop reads CASSHISGTGVMFGNTIYF. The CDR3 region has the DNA TGCGCCAGCAGTCATATCTCCGGGACAGGGGTAATGTTTGGAAACACCATATATTTT.

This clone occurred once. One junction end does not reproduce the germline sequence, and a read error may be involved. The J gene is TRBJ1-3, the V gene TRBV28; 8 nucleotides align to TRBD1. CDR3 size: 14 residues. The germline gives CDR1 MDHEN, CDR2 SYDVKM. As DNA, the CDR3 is TGTACCAGCAGCCCGCAGGGGGCGAGAAACACCATATATTTT. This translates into CTSSPQGARNTIYF.

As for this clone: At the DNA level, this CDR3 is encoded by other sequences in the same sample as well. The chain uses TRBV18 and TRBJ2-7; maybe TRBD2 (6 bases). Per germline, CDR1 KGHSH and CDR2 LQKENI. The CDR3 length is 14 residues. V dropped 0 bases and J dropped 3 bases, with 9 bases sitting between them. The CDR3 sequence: CASSPPGLSYEQYF. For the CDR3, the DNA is TGTGCCAGCTCACCACCGGGACTGAGCTACGAGCAGTACTTC. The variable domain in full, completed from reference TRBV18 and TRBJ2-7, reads NAGVMQNPRHLVRRRGQEARLRCSPMKGHSHVYWYRQLPEEGLKFMVYLQKENIIDESGMPKERFSAEFPKEGPSILRIQQVVRGDSAAYFCASSPPGLSYEQYFGPGTRLTVT.

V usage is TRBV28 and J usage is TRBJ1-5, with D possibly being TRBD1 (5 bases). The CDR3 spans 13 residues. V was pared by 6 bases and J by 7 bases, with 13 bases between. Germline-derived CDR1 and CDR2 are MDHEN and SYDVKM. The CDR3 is CASSEAGVQPQHF. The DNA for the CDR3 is TGTGCCAGCAGCGAGGCGGGGGTGCAGCCCCAGCATTTT.

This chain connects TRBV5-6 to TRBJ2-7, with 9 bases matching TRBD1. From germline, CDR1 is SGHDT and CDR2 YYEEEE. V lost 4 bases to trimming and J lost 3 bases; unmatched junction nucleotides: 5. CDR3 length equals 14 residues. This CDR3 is CASSERGQGYEQYF. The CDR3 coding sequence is TGTGCCAGCAGCGAAAGGGGACAGGGCTACGAGCAGTACTTC.

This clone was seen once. The CDR3 reads CASSPPLGGGQPQHF. CDR3 DNA: TGTGCCAGCTCACCTCCCCTGGGGGGAGGACAGCCCCAGCATTTT. The chain couples TRBV18 to TRBJ1-5, with D possibly TRBD1 on 5 matching bases. The CDR3 contains 15 residues. Germline loops: CDR1 KGHSH, CDR2 LQKENI. Between the trimmed V and J ends, which lost 3 bases and 7 bases, there was a span of 16 bases. The variable domain in full, completed from reference TRBV18 and TRBJ1-5, reads NAGVMQNPRHLVRRRGQEARLRCSPMKGHSHVYWYRQLPEEGLKFMVYLQKENIIDESGMPKERFSAEFPKEGPSILRIQQVVRGDSAAYFCASSPPLGGGQPQHFGDGTRLSIL.